The 7 T cell receptor beta chains listed next were all sequenced from one sample in a study of T cells in Graves' hyperthyroidism and ophthalmopathy. Amplified TCR beta CDR3 regions derived from RNA transcripts. HTBI primers were employed in a first-round RT-PCR of the TCR CDR3. TCRdb called the multiplex PCR reads again in MiXCR, with one record for every CDR3 protein. The sample shows approximately 600,000 distinct CDR3 sequences, roughly 14% of them seen only once. Sequencing was performed on blood. The receptor source for this set is a woman aged 35 to 49 with Graves' ophthalmopathy.

The CDR3 sequence: CASRTGGRDEQYF. Here the CDR3 DNA reads TGTGCCAGTAGAACAGGGGGCAGGGACGAGCAGTACTTC. The rearrangement uses TRBV19 and TRBJ2-7; 9 nucleotides align to TRBD1. The CDR3 is made up of 13 amino acids. The ends lost 6 bases at V and 5 bases at J; junction bases unmatched: 5. CDR1 and CDR2 from the germline V gene are LNHDA and SQIVND (reference sequence).

This clonotype was seen repeatedly, ten times or more. This chain joins TRBV4-1 and TRBJ1-5; D ambiguous. The CDR3 length is 13 residues. From germline, CDR1 is MGHRA and CDR2 YSYEKL. The V gene lost 0 bases and the J gene lost 6 bases, with 6 bases spanning the gap. CDR3 loop: CASSQDRGQPQHF. The CDR3 DNA sequence: TGCGCCAGCAGCCAAGATCGAGGTCAGCCCCAGCATTTT.

This clonotype was seen many times. This chain uses TRBV7-8 with TRBJ2-7; D is perhaps TRBD2 (6 bases). The CDR3 runs to 16 residues. The V end lost 5 bases, the J end lost 3 bases, and 20 bases lay between the germline ends. CDR1 is SGHVS and CDR2 is FQNEAQ in the germline V gene. The CDR3 coding sequence is TGTGCCAGCAGCCCCAGGGAACGGGAGATCGTCTACGAGCAGTACTTC. Residues: CASSPREREIVYEQYF.

This clonotype was recorded at least ten times. This sequence joins TRBV5-1 and TRBJ1-1, with D possibly matching TRBD1 (5 bases). The CDR3 is 15 residues long. The germline V gene has CDR1 SGHRS and CDR2 YFSETQ. V was cut by 0 bases and J by 1 base, with 10 bases left in between. CDR3: CASSLEAGRNTEAFF. In nucleotides, the CDR3 is TGCGCCAGCAGCTTGGAAGCAGGGAGGAACACTGAAGCTTTCTTT.

In its sample, this clonotype was seen many times. This rearrangement joins TRBV5-1 to TRBJ2-7; the D is unclear. Germline V lookup: CDR1 SGHRS, CDR2 YFSETQ. Between the trimmed V and J ends, which lost 0 bases and 2 bases, there was a span of 6 bases. CDR3 length: 13 amino acids. CDR3 loop: CASSLEGPYEQYF. Here the CDR3 DNA reads TGCGCCAGCAGCTTGGAAGGGCCCTACGAGCAGTACTTC. The full variable domain, rest sourced from reference TRBV5-1 and TRBJ2-7, is KAGVTQTPRYLIKTRGQQVTLSCSPISGHRSVSWYQQTPGQGLQFLFEYFSETQRNKGNFPGRFSGRQFSNSRSEMNVSTLELGDSALYLCASSLEGPYEQYFGPGTRLTVT.

Many counts were recorded for this clonotype. The genes are TRBV6-2 or TRBV6-3 and TRBJ2-4, with 10 bases matching TRBD2. J was trimmed by 0 bases and V by 5 bases; bases with no gene match: 13. Germline CDR1 is MNHEY and CDR2 is SVGEGT. The CDR3 extends over 19 amino acids. Here the CDR3 reads CASSRRTSGAPVAKNIQYF. CDR3 DNA: TGTGCCAGCAGTAGACGGACTAGCGGTGCACCGGTAGCCAAAAACATTCAGTACTTC.

This clonotype came up many times. V usage is TRBV28 and J usage is TRBJ1-2, with TRBD1 matching 10 bases. Germline V gene lookup returns CDR1 MDHEN and CDR2 SYDVKM. V lost 4 bases and J lost 6; bases outside the gene matches: 8. The CDR3 runs to 15 residues. CDR3 sequence reads: CASSSSDRGRDGYTF. CDR3 sequence (DNA): TGTGCCAGCAGTTCCTCGGACAGGGGGAGAGATGGCTACACCTTC.